Listed here is a single T cell receptor beta chain. The data were taken from a study of CD8 T cells in Susac syndrome. The CDR3 loop spans 16 amino acids. V dropped 2 bases and J dropped 0 bases, with 13 bases sitting between them. Germline V lookup: CDR1 SEHNR, CDR2 FQNEAQ (reference sequence). Random hexamers were used to reverse transcribe roughly 0.5 to 1 ug of RNA. TCRdb ran MiXCR on the immunoSEQ multiplex PCR reads and lists one entry per CDR3 protein. The sample consists of 100,000 to 150,000 distinct CDR3 sequences, around 94% of them appearing once. The TCR sequence derives from a human donor with multiple sclerosis. The rearrangement uses TRBV7-9 and TRBJ1-1, with a possible D match to TRBD1 (6 bases). Sequencing was performed on CD4+ T cells from PBMCs. CDR3 nucleotide sequence: TGTGCCAGCAGCTTAAGTATGGGGGCCTTGAACACTGAAGCTTTCTTT. Translated, it gives CASSLSMGALNTEAFF.